This TCR beta chain was observed in a study of cytomegalovirus exposure and HLA in healthy donors. Trimming left V 0 bases short and J 0 bases short, with 5 bases between. Germline-derived CDR1 and CDR2 are MGHRA and YSYEKL. This CDR3 spans 14 amino acids. 60 Vbeta and 13 Jbeta primers were used in PCR. Only in-frame clones appear in the TCRdb table, and some are missing; sequencing was by immunoSEQ multiplex PCR. This sample contains about 140,000 clones. Sample: PBMCs. The sequence came from a woman between 18 and 30 years old in good health and CMV-seronegative. The chain combines TRBV4-1 with TRBJ2-5; D is uncertain. CDR3 nucleotides: TGCGCCAGCAGCCAAGAAGCGTACCAAGAGACCCAGTACTTC. This sequence encodes CASSQEAYQETQYF.